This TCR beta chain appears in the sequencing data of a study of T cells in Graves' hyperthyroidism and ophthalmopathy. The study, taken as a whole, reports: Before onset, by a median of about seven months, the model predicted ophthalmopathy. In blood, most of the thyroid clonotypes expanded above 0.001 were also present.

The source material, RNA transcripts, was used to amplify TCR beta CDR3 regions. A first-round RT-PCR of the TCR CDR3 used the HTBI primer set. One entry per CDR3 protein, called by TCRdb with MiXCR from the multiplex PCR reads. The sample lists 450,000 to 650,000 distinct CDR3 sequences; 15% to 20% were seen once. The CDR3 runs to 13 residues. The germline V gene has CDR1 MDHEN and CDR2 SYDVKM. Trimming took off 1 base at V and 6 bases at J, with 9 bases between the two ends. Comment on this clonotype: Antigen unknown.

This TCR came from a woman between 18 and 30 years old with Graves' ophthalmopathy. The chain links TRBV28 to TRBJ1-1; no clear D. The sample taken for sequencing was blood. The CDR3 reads CASSLFPGSEAFF. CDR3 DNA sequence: TGTGCCAGCAGTTTATTTCCGGGGTCTGAAGCTTTCTTT.